The rows below give T cell receptor beta chains drawn from one sample of a study of blood T cell repertoires in COVID-19. Produced via immunoSEQ multiplex PCR; TCRdb's table is partial and in-frame only. The profile shows under 200,000 clones, less than 90% of them singletons. The source material was peripheral blood. The origin of the receptors is a woman aged 70 to 79 with COVID-19, enrolled during active disease. Each CDR3 is given with its conserved first and last residue. The D gene is left open where the match is weak. Clone size is stated in some rows and not others, as once, few, many or a class when expanded.

abundance	v_gene	j_gene	d_gene	CDR3nt	CDR3aa
-	TRBV9	TRBJ1-2	-	TGTGCCAGCAGCGCCCACTCACAGGCTCGGTACTATGGCTACACCTTC	CASSAHSQARYYGYTF
-	TRBV2	TRBJ2-4	TRBD1	TGTGCCAGCGGGGGACAGATATTAGCCACAAACATTCAGTACTTC	CASGGQILATNIQYF
-	TRBV3-1/TRBV3-2	TRBJ1-1	-	TGTGCCAGCAGCCACTTAAGATTGATTCAGGCGAACACTGAAGCTTTCTTT	CASSHLRLIQANTEAFF
-	TRBV7-3	TRBJ1-4	-	TGTGCCAGCAGCCCCACAGGGAGAGGTGAAAAACTGTTTTTT	CASSPTGRGEKLFF
-	TRBV2	TRBJ2-1	TRBD2	TGTGCCAGCAGTGTTCTAGCGGGGGTTAATGAGCAGTTCTTC	CASSVLAGVNEQFF
-	TRBV7-2	TRBJ2-2	TRBD2	TGTGCCAGCAGGCGTACTAGCGGGAGATCCGGGGAGCTGTTTTTT	CASRRTSGRSGELFF
-	TRBV5-5	TRBJ2-1	TRBD2	TGTGCCAGCACCGACCTAGCGGGCTATAATGAGCAGTTCTTC	CASTDLAGYNEQFF
-	TRBV5-5	TRBJ1-2	-	TGTGCCAGCAGCTTGGCCGTACAGGGATATGGCTACACCTTC	CASSLAVQGYGYTF
-	TRBV19	TRBJ2-1	TRBD2	TGTGCCAGTAGTCCGCTAAGCAAACGGGAGGTCAATGAGCAGTTCTTC	CASSPLSKREVNEQFF
few	TRBV30	TRBJ1-1	-	TGTGCCCGCGGCGCGCGGGGGATGAACACTGAAGCTTTCTTT	CARGARGMNTEAFF
-	TRBV7-2	TRBJ2-1	-	TGTGCCAGCAGCTTAAGGAAGTGGCGGGAAGGAGCCTACAATGAGCAGTTCTTC	CASSLRKWREGAYNEQFF
few	TRBV5-1	TRBJ1-1	-	TGCGCCAGCATGCCAAGGGGCGTAGGAAACACTGAAGCTTTCTTT	CASMPRGVGNTEAFF
-	TRBV5-1	TRBJ2-1	TRBD1	TGCGCCAGCAGCTTGGGGGACAGCAATGAGCAGTTCTTC	CASSLGDSNEQFF
-	TRBV20-1	TRBJ1-6	-	TGCAGTGCTCCCTTTGAGGCAGTCCTCCACTTT	CSAPFEAVLHF
-	TRBV13	TRBJ1-1	-	TGTGCCAGCAGCTTAGAGGGGGGGCACACTGAAGCTTTCTTT	CASSLEGGHTEAFF
-	TRBV12-3/TRBV12-4	TRBJ2-1	-	TGTGCCAGCAGACCGTACAGGGCTATAGAGCAGTTCTTC	CASRPYRAIEQFF
-	TRBV3-1/TRBV3-2	TRBJ1-1	TRBD1	TGTGCCAGCAGCCAACGAGGGACAGGGGGGACTGAAGCTTTCTTT	CASSQRGTGGTEAFF
-	TRBV9	TRBJ2-2	TRBD2	TGTGCCAGCAGCGTAGCGGCGGGGGGGAGTCTCACCGGGGAGCTGTTTTTT	CASSVAAGGSLTGELFF
few	TRBV27	TRBJ1-6	-	TGTGCCAGCAGTTCCATCGACAGGCCCTATTCACCCCTCCACTTT	CASSSIDRPYSPLHF
once	TRBV5-1	TRBJ2-5	TRBD1	TGCGCCAGCAGCCAGGGGGCAGGTCGAGAGACCCAGTACTTC	CASSQGAGRETQYF
few	TRBV4-1	TRBJ2-4	-	TGCGCCAGCAGCCAATTAAGGGGGAACATTCAGTACTTC	CASSQLRGNIQYF
once	TRBV30	TRBJ1-4	-	TGTGCCTGGAGTGCCCCGCGGGCAACTAATGAAAAACTGTTTTTT	CAWSAPRATNEKLFF
once	TRBV18	TRBJ1-5	-	TGTGCCAGCTCGATTGGGGGCATTTTGGATCAGCCCCAGCATTTT	CASSIGGILDQPQHF
-	TRBV4-1	TRBJ2-2	TRBD1	TGCGCCAGCAGCCAAGGGGGCAGGGGGTTGGTCGGGGAGCTGTTTTTT	CASSQGGRGLVGELFF
-	TRBV9	TRBJ2-6	-	TGTGCCAGCAGCGTACGGGGAGCTGGGGCCAACGTCCTGACTTTC	CASSVRGAGANVLTF
many	TRBV6-5	TRBJ1-1	-	TGTGCCAGCAGAAGAACGGGGGGGTCCACTGAAGCTTTCTTT	CASRRTGGSTEAFF
-	TRBV28	TRBJ2-3	TRBD2	TGTGCCAGCAGGTGGCGGGGGGGCACAGATACGCAGTATTTT	CASRWRGGTDTQYF
many	TRBV5-4	TRBJ2-7	TRBD2	TGTGCCAGCAGCCCGAGCGGGAGCTCCTACGAGCAGTACTTC	CASSPSGSSYEQYF
-	TRBV28	TRBJ2-1	TRBD1	TGTGCCAGCGGAGCGACAGGGTTCAATGAGCAGTTCTTC	CASGATGFNEQFF
-	TRBV25-1	TRBJ1-6	-	TGTGCCAGCAGTGGATCCCTGGGGAGGCCCCTCCACTTT	CASSGSLGRPLHF
-	TRBV7-4	TRBJ2-7	TRBD1	TGTGCCAGGACAGGGTTCTACGAGCAGTACTTC	CARTGFYEQYF
-	TRBV6-5	TRBJ1-1	TRBD1	TGTGCCAGCAGGACGGACAGGGCGGGAAACACTGAAGCTTTCTTT	CASRTDRAGNTEAFF
-	TRBV11-2	TRBJ1-4	TRBD1	TGTGCCAGCAGCCCGGGCGAGGGACAGGTGTATGAAAAACTGTTTTTT	CASSPGEGQVYEKLFF
-	TRBV7-3	TRBJ1-6	-	TGTGCCAGCAGCCGTGGGGCCTCGAATTCACCCCTCCACTTT	CASSRGASNSPLHF
-	TRBV6-5	TRBJ1-3	-	TGTGCCAGCAGTTACCGCGGGGTCGAAAACACCATATATTTT	CASSYRGVENTIYF
-	TRBV5-6	TRBJ2-4	-	TGTGCCAGCAGCCGCCGAGGGGGCGGGGACATTCAGTACTTC	CASSRRGGGDIQYF
-	TRBV24-1	TRBJ1-2	-	TGTGCCACCAGTGAAAGAAGGAGTGGCGGCTACACCTTC	CATSERRSGGYTF
once	TRBV18	TRBJ1-2	TRBD1	TGTGCCAGCTCAGCACTCACAGGGGGCGCAGACGGCTACACCTTC	CASSALTGGADGYTF
-	TRBV24-1	TRBJ1-2	-	TGTGCCACCAGTGAGGTGGGACAAAGTTATGGCTACACCTTC	CATSEVGQSYGYTF
-	TRBV5-1	TRBJ1-1	TRBD1	TGCGCCAGCAGCTACGGACAGGGTGCCACTGAAGCTTTCTTT	CASSYGQGATEAFF